This T cell receptor beta chain was recorded in a study of blood T cell repertoires in COVID-19. Whole-study context: PBMCs, B-cell-depleted T cells, or T cells were the source of the cDNA or gDNA that made up the material.

Profiled with immunoSEQ multiplex PCR; TCRdb holds only in-frame clones, not every one. The repertoire holds 25,000 to 35,000 clones, with about 80% as singletons. V was clipped by 0 bases and J by 6 bases, with 29 bases between them. The CDR3 has 19 residues. CDR1 and CDR2 from the germline V gene are GTSNPN and SVGIG (reference sequence). This clonotype was sampled from an older man with active COVID-19. The J gene is TRBJ1-2, the V gene TRBV30; no clear D gene. The specimen sequenced was peripheral blood. The CDR3 protein is CAWSVGRRTNPYYGHGYTF. CDR3 in DNA: TGTGCCTGGAGTGTAGGGAGGCGAACGAACCCCTATTACGGCCATGGCTACACCTTC.